This is a list of T cell receptor beta chains from one sample in a study of cytomegalovirus exposure and HLA in healthy donors. Assay used: immunoSEQ multiplex PCR; TCRdb lists only in-frame clones, some missing. The data contain some 180,000 clones, about 81% of them singletons. Sequencing was carried out using PBMCs. Receptors were obtained from a woman in her 30s in good health and CMV-seronegative. Both conserved end residues are part of each CDR3. Each record gives: CDR3 protein, CDR3 DNA, clone size, V gene, J gene, D gene. The D gene is left open where the match is weak. Rows may omit the clone size; those that give it use once, few, many or a size class.

CASSHPGGYTF	TGCGCCAGCAGTCATCCCGGTGGCTACACCTTC	-	TRBV23-1	TRBJ1-2	-
CASSRQGYGYTF	TGTGCCAGCAGCCGACAGGGATATGGCTACACCTTC	-	TRBV27	TRBJ1-2	TRBD1
CASSVGGGGETQYF	TGTGCCAGCAGCGTAGGAGGGGGCGGGGAGACCCAGTACTTC	-	TRBV9	TRBJ2-5	TRBD1
CASSVDSSYEQYF	TGTGCCAGTAGCGTAGACAGCTCCTACGAGCAGTACTTC	-	TRBV19	TRBJ2-7	-
CASSAQGDEQYF	TGTGCCAGCTCAGCACAGGGAGACGAGCAGTACTTC	-	TRBV18	TRBJ2-7	-
CASSEPGGRGFEQFF	TGTGCCAGCAGCGAGCCCGGGGGGCGGGGATTTGAGCAGTTCTTC	-	TRBV9	TRBJ2-1	-
CASRPQTGRHGEQYF	TGTGCCAGCAGGCCCCAAACAGGGCGTCACGGCGAGCAGTACTTC	-	TRBV6-6	TRBJ2-7	-
CATTQGGRGSSYEQYF	TGTGCCACCACCCAGGGCGGGCGGGGTAGCTCCTACGAGCAGTACTTC	-	TRBV15	TRBJ2-7	-
CSVAGGGEQFF	TGCAGCGTTGCCGGGGGAGGCGAGCAGTTCTTC	-	TRBV29-1	TRBJ2-1	-
CAWSVPGWNTEAFF	TGTGCCTGGAGTGTACCGGGGTGGAACACTGAAGCTTTCTTT	-	TRBV30	TRBJ1-1	-
CASSFRPTGGYTF	TGTGCCAGCAGTTTTCGGCCTACGGGGGGCTACACCTTC	-	TRBV6-5	TRBJ1-2	-
CASSPGLATDTQYF	TGTGCCAGCTCACCGGGACTAGCCACAGATACGCAGTATTTT	-	TRBV18	TRBJ2-3	TRBD2
CASSIDDNRADTQYF	TGTGCCAGTAGTATAGATGATAACAGGGCGGATACCCAGTACTTC	-	TRBV19	TRBJ2-5	-
CASSFQQAPKAFF	TGTGCCAGCAGCTTTCAACAGGCGCCGAAAGCTTTCTTT	-	TRBV5-6	TRBJ1-1	-
CASSVSGIEIETQYF	TGTGCCAGCAGTGTATCGGGGATTGAAATCGAGACCCAGTACTTC	once	TRBV6-1	TRBJ2-5	-
CASVLHRGTGGFEQFF	TGTGCCAGCGTCCTTCACCGGGGGACAGGGGGCTTTGAGCAGTTCTTC	-	TRBV6-6	TRBJ2-1	TRBD1
CASSSGMTGNEQFF	TGTGCCAGCAGTTCGGGGATGACGGGCAATGAGCAGTTCTTC	-	TRBV27	TRBJ2-1	-
CASSLGLDAEAFF	TGTGCCAGCAGCTTAGGGCTCGATGCAGAAGCTTTCTTT	few	TRBV11-2	TRBJ1-1	-
CASSPTSGGLNEQFF	TGTGCCAGCAGCCCGACTAGCGGGGGGCTGAATGAGCAGTTCTTC	few	TRBV4-2	TRBJ2-1	TRBD2
CASSPIGQRSTDTQYF	TGTGCCAGCAGTCCTATCGGACAGAGGAGCACAGATACGCAGTATTTT	-	TRBV28	TRBJ2-3	-
CASSLAPRRLASTDTQYF	TGTGCCAGCAGCTTGGCGCCTCGAAGACTTGCTAGCACAGATACGCAGTATTTT	-	TRBV5-4	TRBJ2-3	-
CAWSAIPGANYGYTF	TGTGCCTGGAGTGCTATACCGGGAGCGAACTATGGCTACACCTTC	-	TRBV30	TRBJ1-2	-
CASSSVAGQGASPLHF	TGTGCCAGCAGCTCCGTTGCGGGACAGGGGGCTTCGCCCCTCCACTTT	-	TRBV5-4	TRBJ1-6	TRBD1
CASKFGGADTEAFF	TGTGCCAGTAAGTTTGGGGGCGCGGACACTGAAGCTTTCTTT	-	TRBV27	TRBJ1-1	-
CASSSRGLAGARGEQFF	TGTGCCAGCAGCTCACGAGGACTAGCGGGGGCCCGGGGAGAGCAGTTCTTC	-	TRBV7-3	TRBJ2-1	TRBD2
CASSQGSRQIYEQYF	TGTGCCAGCAGCCAGGGTTCGCGACAGATCTACGAGCAGTACTTC	-	TRBV14	TRBJ2-7	-
CSVLTGTSGQPQHF	TGCAGCGTTTTAACGGGGACATCGGGTCAGCCCCAGCATTTT	-	TRBV29-1	TRBJ1-5	-
CASSSPAVGGRYNEQFF	TGTGCCAGCAGTTCCCCCGCGGTGGGGGGGAGATACAATGAGCAGTTCTTC	-	TRBV28	TRBJ2-1	TRBD2
CASTLTGHSYEQYF	TGTGCCAGCACCCTGACTGGACACTCCTACGAGCAGTACTTC	-	TRBV7-9	TRBJ2-7	-
CASSWTSGSTGELFF	TGTGCCAGCAGCTGGACTAGCGGGAGTACCGGGGAGCTGTTTTTT	few	TRBV7-7	TRBJ2-2	TRBD2
CASSSRGQGNTGELFF	TGTGCCAGCAGTTCTCGCGGACAGGGTAACACCGGGGAGCTGTTTTTT	-	TRBV6-5	TRBJ2-2	TRBD1
CASSLRRGGENEQFF	TGTGCCAGCAGCCTCCGGCGGGGAGGGGAAAATGAGCAGTTCTTC	-	TRBV7-7	TRBJ2-1	TRBD2
CASSVGGAPGLAGYEQYF	TGTGCCAGCAGCGTAGGGGGAGCGCCGGGACTAGCGGGCTACGAGCAGTACTTC	-	TRBV9	TRBJ2-7	TRBD2
CASSQGFLTGGNTEAFF	TGCGCCAGCAGCCAAGGGTTCTTGACAGGGGGAAACACTGAAGCTTTCTTT	-	TRBV4-1	TRBJ1-1	TRBD1
CASSSHQSYEQYF	TGTGCCAGCAGTTCCCATCAATCCTACGAGCAGTACTTC	-	TRBV6-5	TRBJ2-7	-
CASSEGTGQAETQYF	TGTGCCAGCAGTGAAGGGACAGGGCAGGCAGAGACCCAGTACTTC	-	TRBV6-1	TRBJ2-5	TRBD1
CASSMRQNYGYTF	TGTGCCAGTAGTATGAGGCAGAACTATGGCTACACCTTC	-	TRBV19	TRBJ1-2	-
CASRNRGLRDGYTF	TGTGCCAGCAGAAACAGGGGCCTACGGGATGGCTACACCTTC	-	TRBV6-1	TRBJ1-2	TRBD1
CASGRERMEKLFF	TGTGCCAGTGGGAGGGAACGGATGGAAAAACTGTTTTTT	-	TRBV6-5	TRBJ1-4	-
CASSRQGRESNQPQHF	TGTGCCAGCTCACGACAAGGACGGGAAAGCAATCAGCCCCAGCATTTT	few	TRBV18	TRBJ1-5	-
CASSKVGTSGNEQFF	TGTGCCAGCAGTAAAGTAGGGACTAGCGGGAATGAGCAGTTCTTC	-	TRBV6-6	TRBJ2-1	TRBD2
CASRGTGRYEQYF	TGTGCCAGCAGGGGGACAGGGAGATACGAGCAGTACTTC	-	TRBV27	TRBJ2-7	TRBD1
CASSLQGPSGGYNEQFF	TGTGCCAGCAGTTTACAGGGCCCTAGCGGGGGTTACAATGAGCAGTTCTTC	-	TRBV28	TRBJ2-1	TRBD2
CASSLGPIISQPQHF	TGTGCCAGCAGCTTAGGGCCCATTATCAGTCAGCCCCAGCATTTT	-	TRBV11-2	TRBJ1-5	-
CASSYRANYGYTF	TGTGCCAGCAGCTACAGGGCCAACTATGGCTACACCTTC	-	TRBV7-9	TRBJ1-2	-
CASSPVETANYGYTF	TGCGCCAGCAGCCCCGTAGAAACAGCTAACTATGGCTACACCTTC	-	TRBV5-1	TRBJ1-2	-
CASSPSYGYTF	TGTGCCAGCAGTCCGAGCTATGGCTACACCTTC	few	TRBV28	TRBJ1-2	-
CASSPQALGEQFF	TGTGCCAGCAGCCCTCAAGCCCTAGGTGAGCAGTTCTTC	-	TRBV14	TRBJ2-1	-
CATSGKTGGLIMNTEAFF	TGTGCCACCAGCGGAAAAACAGGGGGCCTTATCATGAACACTGAAGCTTTCTTT	-	TRBV15	TRBJ1-1	TRBD1